Listed here is a single T cell receptor (beta chain). Its target is not known. The sample belongs to a study of vaccination and CD4 T cells after COVID-19. Points from the study as a whole: Median SARS-CoV-2-reactive clonotype numbers went up from roughly 21 to 40, but not significantly.

Indicated treatment: roughly ten-day PBMC culture with coronavirus spike peptide pools or control peptides (ViraFEST assay). Investigators isolated CD4+ T cells by negative selection after roughly eleven days of culture. In germline, CDR1 is LNHDA, CDR2 SQIVND (reference sequence). This CDR3 is built from 15 residues. Trimming took 2 bases from V and 6 from J, leaving 16 bases between them. Sequenced with the Oncomine TCR Beta short-read assay was DNA taken from cultured CD4+ T cells. Genomic DNA was drawn out of CD4+ T cells grown in culture. TCRdb reprocessed the PCR reads with MiXCR, giving one entry per CDR3 protein. This sample has 10,000 to 15,000 distinct CDR3 sequences; approximately 74% occur once, and the top ten carry around 8.1%.

Sample: CD4+ T cells from blood, cultured in vitro, taken after SARS-CoV-2 vaccination. This chain links TRBV19 with TRBJ1-2; D not resolved. This TCR was sampled from a human donor who received a COVID-19 vaccine. The CDR3: CASSIRLRTADGYTF. CDR3 bases: TGTGCCAGTAGTATAAGGTTAAGGACGGCTGATGGCTACACCTTC.